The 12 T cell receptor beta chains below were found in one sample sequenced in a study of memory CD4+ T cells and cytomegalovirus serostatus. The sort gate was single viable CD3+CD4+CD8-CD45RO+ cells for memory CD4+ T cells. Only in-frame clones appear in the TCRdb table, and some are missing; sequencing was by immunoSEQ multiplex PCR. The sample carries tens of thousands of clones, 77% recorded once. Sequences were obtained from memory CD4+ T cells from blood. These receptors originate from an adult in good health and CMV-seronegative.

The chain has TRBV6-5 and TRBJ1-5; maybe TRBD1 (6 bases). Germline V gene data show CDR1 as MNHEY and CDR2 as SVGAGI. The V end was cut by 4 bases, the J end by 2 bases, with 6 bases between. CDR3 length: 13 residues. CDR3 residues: CASSSGGNQPQHF. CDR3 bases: TGTGCCAGCAGTTCAGGGGGCAATCAGCCCCAGCATTTT.

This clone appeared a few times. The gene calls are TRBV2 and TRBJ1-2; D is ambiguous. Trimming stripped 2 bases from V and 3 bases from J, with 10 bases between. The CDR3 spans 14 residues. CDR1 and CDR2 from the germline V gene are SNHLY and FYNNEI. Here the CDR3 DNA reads TGTGCCAGCAGTGAACGCAGCCAGTACTATGGCTACACCTTC. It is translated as CASSERSQYYGYTF.

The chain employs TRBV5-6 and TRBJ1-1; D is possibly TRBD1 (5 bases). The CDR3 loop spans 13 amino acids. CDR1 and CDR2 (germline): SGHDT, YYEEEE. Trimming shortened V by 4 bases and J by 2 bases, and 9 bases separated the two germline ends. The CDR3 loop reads CASSTGTNTEAFF. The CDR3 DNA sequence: TGTGCCAGCAGCACAGGAACTAACACTGAAGCTTTCTTT.

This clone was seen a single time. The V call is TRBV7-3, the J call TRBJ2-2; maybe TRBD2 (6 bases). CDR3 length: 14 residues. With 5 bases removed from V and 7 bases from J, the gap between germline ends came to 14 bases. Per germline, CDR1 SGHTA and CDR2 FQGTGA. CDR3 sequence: CASSPPGGVGELFF. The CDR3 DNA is TGTGCCAGCAGCCCCCCCGGCGGGGTCGGGGAGCTGTTTTTT.

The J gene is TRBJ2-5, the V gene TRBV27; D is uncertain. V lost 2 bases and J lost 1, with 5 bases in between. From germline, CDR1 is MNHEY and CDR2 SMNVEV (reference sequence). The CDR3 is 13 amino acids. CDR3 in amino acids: CASSLNRQETQYF. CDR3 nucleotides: TGTGCCAGCAGTTTAAACCGCCAAGAGACCCAGTACTTC.

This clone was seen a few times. CDR3 amino acids: CASSRVSGQPQHF. CDR3 DNA sequence: TGTGCCAGTAGTCGGGTCAGCGGCCAGCCCCAGCATTTT. The J gene is TRBJ1-5, the V gene TRBV19, with D unresolved. Looked up from germline, CDR1 is LNHDA and CDR2 is SQIVND (reference sequence). The CDR3 is 13 amino acids. V lost 5 bases and J lost 7, with 12 bases in between.

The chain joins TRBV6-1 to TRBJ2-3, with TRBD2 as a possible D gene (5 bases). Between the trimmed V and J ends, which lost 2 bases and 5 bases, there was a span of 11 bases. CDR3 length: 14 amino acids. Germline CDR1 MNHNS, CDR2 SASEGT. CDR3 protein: CASSEPGIGDTQYF. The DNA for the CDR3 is TGTGCCAGCAGTGAACCGGGGATTGGAGATACGCAGTATTTT.

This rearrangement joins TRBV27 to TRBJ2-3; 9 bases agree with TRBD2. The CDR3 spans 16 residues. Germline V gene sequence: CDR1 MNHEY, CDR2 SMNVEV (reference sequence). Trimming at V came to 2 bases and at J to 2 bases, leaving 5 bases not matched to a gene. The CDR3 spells CASSLGLAGLTDTQYF. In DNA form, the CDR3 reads TGTGCCAGCAGTTTAGGGCTAGCGGGGCTCACAGATACGCAGTATTTT.

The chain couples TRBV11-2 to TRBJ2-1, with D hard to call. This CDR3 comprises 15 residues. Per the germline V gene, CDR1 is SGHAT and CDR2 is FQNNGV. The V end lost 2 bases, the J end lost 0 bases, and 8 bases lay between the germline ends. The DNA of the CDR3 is TGTGCCAGCAGCTTACAAACCCTCTCCTACAATGAGCAGTTCTTC. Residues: CASSLQTLSYNEQFF.

CDR3 loop: CASSYSFSGSTDTQYF. The CDR3 nucleotides read TGTGCCAGCAGTTACTCTTTCAGCGGGAGCACAGATACGCAGTATTTT. This chain joins TRBV6-5 and TRBJ2-3, with D possibly TRBD2 on 6 matching bases. Per germline, CDR1 MNHEY and CDR2 SVGAGI. With 0 bases removed from V and 0 bases from J, the gap between germline ends came to 10 bases. The CDR3 has 16 residues.

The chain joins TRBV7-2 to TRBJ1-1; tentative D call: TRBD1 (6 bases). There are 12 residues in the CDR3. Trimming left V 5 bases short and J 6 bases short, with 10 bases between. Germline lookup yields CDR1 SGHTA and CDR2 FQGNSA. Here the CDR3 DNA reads TGTGCCAGCAGCCAACAGGGTTCTGAAGCTTTCTTT. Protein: CASSQQGSEAFF.

The CDR3 nucleotides are TGCGCCAGCAGTGGGTTGGGGGGCTTAACCGGTGGCTACACCTTC. Translating gives CASSGLGGLTGGYTF. This chain uses TRBV10-2 with TRBJ1-2; TRBD1 might be the D (6 bases). The CDR3 runs 15 residues. V was clipped by 4 bases and J by 7 bases, with 19 bases between them. From germline, CDR1 is WSHSY and CDR2 SAAADI.